This entry lists 4 T cell receptor beta chains sequenced from one sample in a study of T cell repertoires in cytomegalovirus infection. MiXCR, applied by TCRdb to the reads, yields one record per CDR3 protein. The sample contains roughly 500,000 distinct CDR3 sequences, 15% to 20% of which appear only once. Sample: CD8+ T cells from PBMCs. The receptor set was obtained from a human donor in good health (CMV status not recorded). Some clones in this sample may be carry-over from other donors' samples.

This clonotype was recorded a few times. The rearrangement links TRBV10-2 to TRBJ1-1, with 9 positions matching TRBD1. Germline CDR1 and CDR2: WSHSY and SAAADI. The CDR3 extends over 13 amino acids. J was trimmed by 1 base and V by 7 bases; bases with no gene match: 1. CDR3 sequence reads: CASMDRGNTEAFF. The CDR3, as DNA: TGCGCCAGCATGGACAGGGGGAACACTGAAGCTTTCTTT.

This clonotype was detected a few times. The chain is built from TRBV20-1 and TRBJ2-7, with TRBD1 matching 7 bases. CDR3 size: 12 residues. Germline values: CDR1 DFQATT, CDR2 SNEGSKA (reference sequence). V was pared by 2 bases and J by 5 bases, with 3 bases of the junction left unmatched. CDR3 in amino acids: CSARFTGDEQYF. The CDR3 DNA reads as TGCAGTGCTAGATTCACAGGGGACGAGCAGTACTTC.

In its sample, this clonotype was seen many times. This chain connects TRBV27 to TRBJ2-7; D perhaps matches TRBD1 (6 bases). The V end lost 4 bases, the J end lost 3 bases, and 13 bases lay between the germline ends. The CDR3 has 14 residues. CDR1 and CDR2 (germline): MNHEY, SMNVEV (reference sequence). CDR3 loop: CASSYSTGYYEQYF. The CDR3 DNA reads as TGTGCCAGCAGTTATTCGACAGGCTACTACGAGCAGTACTTC.

This clonotype has ten or more counts. V usage is TRBV7-2 and J usage is TRBJ2-7, with D perhaps TRBD2 (6 bases). Trimming shortened V by 7 bases and J by 2 bases, and 21 bases separated the two germline ends. The CDR3 totals 16 residues. Looked up from germline, CDR1 is SGHTA and CDR2 is FQGNSA. CDR3 amino acids: CASTCELGDCAYEQYF. The DNA of the CDR3 is TGTGCCAGCACCTGCGAATTGGGGGACTGTGCCTACGAGCAGTACTTC. Combining the CDR3 with reference TRBV7-2 and TRBJ2-7 gives the whole variable domain GAGVSQSPSNKVTEKGKDVELRCDPISGHTALYWYRQSLGQGLEFLIYFQGNSAPDKSGLPSDRFSAERTGGSVSTLTIQRTQQEDSAVYLCASTCELGDCAYEQYFGPGTRLTVT.